This TCR beta chain comes out of a study of blood T cell repertoires in COVID-19. About the research overall: The cDNA or gDNA used as material had been derived from T cells, B-cell-depleted T cells, or PBMCs.

Authors' analysis steps: Scientists estimated how many nucleated cells there were by amplifying reference gene primers. TCRdb keeps only in-frame clones here, not all; method: immunoSEQ multiplex PCR. V and J calls and clone size are given by that table; D and trimming were obtained from the DNA. The sample has about 240,000 clones, roughly 85% seen once. This clonotype originated in a woman between 18 and 29 years old with acute or convalescent COVID-19. Sequencing was performed on peripheral blood.

This CDR3 reads CASSLELAGYNEQFF. For the CDR3, the DNA is TGTGCCAGCAGCTTGGAACTAGCGGGTTACAATGAGCAGTTCTTC. The V gene is TRBV5-4, the J gene TRBJ2-1, with 9 positions matching TRBD2. V lost 0 bases and J lost 4; bases outside the gene matches: 2. The CDR3 is 15 amino acids. The germline V gene has CDR1 SGHNT and CDR2 YYREEE (reference sequence).